These T cell receptor beta chains were read from a single sample in a study of OX40 agonist ivuxolimab in advanced cancers. Data came from immunoSEQ multiplex PCR; TCRdb stores just in-frame clones and leaves some out. This table has 50,000 or so clones, approximately 89% appearing once. Sequencing used CD4+ or CD8+ T cells sorted from blood, obtained in a trial of the OX40 agonist ivuxolimab. These TCRs come from an adult with an advanced solid tumor such as melanoma, head and neck, liver or kidney cancer. CDR3s include the opening cysteine and the closing phenylalanine or tryptophan. Fields, in order: CDR3 length, J gene, V gene, clone size, D gene, CDR3 DNA, CDR3 protein. D genes are given only for firm matches. Clone size is not always given. Where it is, it says once, few, many or a class for expanded clones.

>14|TRBJ1-2|TRBV7-3|.|.
TGTGCCAGCAGCCCCAGTGCGGGCGATCATGGCTACACCTTC
CASSPSAGDHGYTF
>16|TRBJ2-5|TRBV19|once|TRBD1
TGTGCCAGTAGTTTCCGGACAGGGACGGCCCCAGAGACCCAGTACTTC
CASSFRTGTAPETQYF
>15|TRBJ2-3|TRBV7-9|.|TRBD2
TGTGCCAGCAGCTTACTAGCGGTAAGCACAGATACGCAGTATTTT
CASSLLAVSTDTQYF
>18|TRBJ2-2|TRBV19|.|TRBD1
TGTGCCAGTAGTCTTCGGACAGGAGCTATAGAGAACACCGGGGAGCTGTTTTTT
CASSLRTGAIENTGELFF
>14|TRBJ2-1|TRBV27|.|.
TGTGCCAGCAGTTTATCGACCGACTACAATGAGCAGTTCTTC
CASSLSTDYNEQFF
>15|TRBJ2-1|TRBV5-4|.|TRBD2
TGTGCCAGCAGCTTGGGAACTAGCGGGAGAGGTGAGCAGTTCTTC
CASSLGTSGRGEQFF
>15|TRBJ2-1|TRBV19|.|TRBD2
TGTGCCAGTAGTACCTCTAGCGGGGGATACAATGAGCAGTTCTTC
CASSTSSGGYNEQFF
>10|TRBJ2-5|TRBV27|.|.
TGTGCCAGCAGCCCAGAGACCCAGTACTTC
CASSPETQYF
>14|TRBJ2-7|TRBV5-1|.|.
TGCGCCAGCAGCCCAGGGACACCCAACTACGAGCAGTACTTC
CASSPGTPNYEQYF
>16|TRBJ1-1|TRBV4-3|.|.
TGCGCCAGCAGCCAAGATTTATCGGGGAGATTAACTGAAGCTTTCTTT
CASSQDLSGRLTEAFF
>14|TRBJ1-4|TRBV7-9|.|.
TGTGCCACCTTAAGGACGGACCCTAATGAAAAACTGTTTTTT
CATLRTDPNEKLFF
>14|TRBJ2-5|TRBV7-2|.|.
TGTGCCAGCAGCTTAGTGGGGGGCGGGGAGACCCAGTACTTC
CASSLVGGGETQYF
>13|TRBJ2-7|TRBV2|.|.
TGTGCCAGCAGTGTAATGGGGGTCGACGAGCAGTACTTC
CASSVMGVDEQYF
>14|TRBJ2-7|TRBV9|.|.
TGTGCCAGCAGCCCCGCGGGGACGGCTTACGAGCAGTACTTC
CASSPAGTAYEQYF
>16|TRBJ2-5|TRBV5-4|once|TRBD2
TGTGCCAGCAGCTTGGGACTAGCGGGAGACCAAGAGACCCAGTACTTC
CASSLGLAGDQETQYF
>16|TRBJ1-5|TRBV15|.|.
TGTGCCACCAGCAGAGATTCGCCAGGGGGCAATCAGCCCCAGCATTTT
CATSRDSPGGNQPQHF
>14|TRBJ2-2|TRBV7-2|.|.
TGTGCCAGCAGCTTACCAACAGGGACCGGGGAGCTGTTTTTT
CASSLPTGTGELFF